Listed below are T cell receptor beta chains from one sample, sequenced in a study of OX40 agonist ivuxolimab in advanced cancers. Only in-frame clones appear in the TCRdb table, and some are missing; sequencing was by immunoSEQ multiplex PCR. The data show about 46,000 clones, 88% seen once. The sample here was CD4+ or CD8+ T cells sorted from blood, taken in a trial of the OX40 agonist ivuxolimab. The source is an adult with an advanced solid tumor such as melanoma, head and neck, liver or kidney cancer. Both conserved end residues are part of each CDR3. Each record gives: clone size, V gene, J gene, D gene, CDR3 DNA, CDR3 protein. A D gene is named only where the DNA matches it firmly. The size of a clone is reported for some rows only, either as once, few or many, or as a class for expanded clones.

clone size: .
V gene: TRBV27
J gene: TRBJ2-7
D gene: .
CDR3 DNA: TGTGCCAGCAGCCTCGGACAGAGCTCCTACGAGCAGTACTTC
CDR3 protein: CASSLGQSSYEQYF

clone size: once
V gene: TRBV7-9
J gene: TRBJ1-4
D gene: .
CDR3 DNA: TGTGCCAGCAGGCGAGGGTCGGTGGATGAAAAACTGTTTTTT
CDR3 protein: CASRRGSVDEKLFF

clone size: .
V gene: TRBV11-2
J gene: TRBJ2-7
D gene: .
CDR3 DNA: TGTGCCAGCAGCCTACCACCTGGTACCTACGAGCAGTACTTC
CDR3 protein: CASSLPPGTYEQYF

clone size: .
V gene: TRBV7-3
J gene: TRBJ2-6
D gene: .
CDR3 DNA: TGTGCCAGCAGCCGGTACCCAAACGCTTACAAAGTCGGGCCAACGTTC
CDR3 protein: CASSRYPNAYKVGPTF

clone size: .
V gene: TRBV10-1
J gene: TRBJ2-3
D gene: TRBD2
CDR3 DNA: TGCGCCAGCAGTGAGTCACTAGCGGCGTCAACAGATACGCAGTATTTT
CDR3 protein: CASSESLAASTDTQYF

clone size: few
V gene: TRBV9
J gene: TRBJ2-1
D gene: TRBD2
CDR3 DNA: TGTGCCAGCAGCGGAGCCGGGGTAGCGGGAGTAGGCGATGAGCAGTTCTTC
CDR3 protein: CASSGAGVAGVGDEQFF

clone size: .
V gene: TRBV10-3
J gene: TRBJ2-3
D gene: .
CDR3 DNA: TGTGCCATCAGTGAGTCCCGGACAGGGAGGGGCACAGATACGCAGTATTTT
CDR3 protein: CAISESRTGRGTDTQYF

clone size: .
V gene: TRBV7-3
J gene: TRBJ2-2
D gene: .
CDR3 DNA: TGTGCCAGCAGCTTACTTCTGGCGGGGCACACCGGGGAGCTGTTTTTT
CDR3 protein: CASSLLLAGHTGELFF

clone size: .
V gene: TRBV6-5
J gene: TRBJ2-1
D gene: TRBD2
CDR3 DNA: TGTGCCAGCAGTTCCCGACTAGCGGGAGGAGGCTATGAGCAGTTCTTC
CDR3 protein: CASSSRLAGGGYEQFF

clone size: .
V gene: TRBV6-5
J gene: TRBJ1-1
D gene: .
CDR3 DNA: TGTGCCAGCACCTCAACGGCCGCGGGGAACACTGAAGCTTTCTTT
CDR3 protein: CASTSTAAGNTEAFF

clone size: .
V gene: TRBV19
J gene: TRBJ2-1
D gene: TRBD2
CDR3 DNA: TGTGCCAGCAGGGATGCGGGGGGGCGCAATGAGCAGTTCTTC
CDR3 protein: CASRDAGGRNEQFF

clone size: .
V gene: TRBV7-2
J gene: TRBJ1-1
D gene: .
CDR3 DNA: TGTGCCAGCAGCCGGGCCTTGAACACTGAAGCTTTCTTT
CDR3 protein: CASSRALNTEAFF

clone size: .
V gene: TRBV7-9
J gene: TRBJ1-4
D gene: .
CDR3 DNA: TGTGCCAGCCGAGGGGAGAATGAAAAACTGTTTTTT
CDR3 protein: CASRGENEKLFF

clone size: few
V gene: TRBV10-3
J gene: TRBJ1-3
D gene: .
CDR3 DNA: TGTGCCACCGGACCTGGAAACACCATATATTTT
CDR3 protein: CATGPGNTIYF

clone size: .
V gene: TRBV6-4
J gene: TRBJ2-7
D gene: .
CDR3 DNA: TGTGCCAGCAGTTTTAAGTTCCCGAGCTCCTACGAGCAGTACTTC
CDR3 protein: CASSFKFPSSYEQYF

clone size: .
V gene: TRBV25-1
J gene: TRBJ2-3
D gene: TRBD2
CDR3 DNA: TGTGCCAGCAGTGAGGCTAGCGGAAGCCTCACAGATACGCAGTATTTT
CDR3 protein: CASSEASGSLTDTQYF

clone size: .
V gene: TRBV6-1
J gene: TRBJ1-1
D gene: TRBD1
CDR3 DNA: TGTGCCAGCAGTGTCCCCGACAGGGGAGTGACTGAAGCTTTCTTT
CDR3 protein: CASSVPDRGVTEAFF

clone size: once
V gene: TRBV30
J gene: TRBJ1-5
D gene: .
CDR3 DNA: TGTGCCTGGAGTGTCTCAGTTTATCAGCCCCAGCATTTT
CDR3 protein: CAWSVSVYQPQHF

clone size: .
V gene: TRBV5-1
J gene: TRBJ1-4
D gene: TRBD1
CDR3 DNA: TGCGCCAGCAGCCCGACAGGGGGCGGGGAATGGGAAAAACTGTTTTTT
CDR3 protein: CASSPTGGGEWEKLFF

clone size: .
V gene: TRBV7-9
J gene: TRBJ2-3
D gene: .
CDR3 DNA: TGTGCCAGCAGCTCAGCAGGTCCCGTAGATACGCAGTATTTT
CDR3 protein: CASSSAGPVDTQYF